This record concerns one T cell receptor (beta chain) sequence. Its recognized antigen is unknown. No much larger clone exists at a distance of one base, and base qualities are not known. These data come from a study of cytomegalovirus exposure and HLA in healthy donors (dated by TCRdb to 2015 to 2018). Background for the entire study: According to a later analysis, the 120 validation repertoires were produced on the same platform as the 666 repertoires of the first cohort. The study aimed to test whether cataloging public T cell receptors could reveal signatures of past pathogen exposure. Along with the roughly 700-subject first cohort, a separate validation cohort of over 90 different subjects was used. The study combined high-throughput TCR immunosequencing, statistical association of individual TCRs with disease status, and machine learning to predict cytomegalovirus infection status.

Donors formed part of the validation cohort, which comprised about 130 subjects and was distinct from the first cohort of several hundred subjects. The cysteine opens and the phenylalanine closes a CDR3 of 14 amino acids. The CDR3 DNA has 42 bases and is translated from base 1. The junction shows trimming of 2 bases on V and 4 bases on J, and the gene matches do not reach 0 bases of it. CDR1 and CDR2 (MRHNA, SNTAGT) derive from the germline V gene. General study outcomes and caveats: The study gave a list of some 150 TCR beta chains associated with cytomegalovirus. In vitro tests confirmed that a few of the cytomegalovirus-associated TCR beta chains recognize cytomegalovirus antigens. Across donors, most TCR sequences were observed very rarely, whereas some public TCRs were present in many individuals. It was suggested by the authors that the approach could potentially be generalized to other disease states and immunological phenotypes. Cytomegalovirus status was reported to be diagnosed by the classifier with high specificity and sensitivity in both the original and validation cohorts. A later analysis found that TCRs clustered in the first cohort also tended to co-occur in the approximately 120 validation repertoires, with 90% to 95% of cluster scores above 0. All 130 or so repertoires were used to score co-occurrence in the validation cohort in a later analysis, because that analysis had no HLA typing for the cohort.

The library was generated by the immunoSEQ multiplex PCR assay. As for how the authors treated the data: A statistical classification framework was developed to diagnose cytomegalovirus status using the catalog of TCR beta chain sequences. The table was pulled from immuneACCESS by TCRdb, which kept in-frame rearrangements only. Such tables lose some clones; where checked, under half of the loss comes from unresolved V genes, and the rest has no known cause. Clone size and the V and J calls come from that table; the DNA yielded D and trimming. This sample is represented by a few hundred thousand clones; roughly 89% of them were singletons. The ten largest clones add up to 0.37% of the sample.

This sequence uses TRBV6-4 and TRBJ2-3, with 10 bases matching TRBD1. This receptor was obtained from a woman under 30 in good health and CMV-seronegative. Sequencing was carried out using PBMCs. The nucleotides read TGTGCCAGCAGTGACGGACAGGGGGCAGATACGCAGTATTTT. It encodes CASSDGQGADTQYF.